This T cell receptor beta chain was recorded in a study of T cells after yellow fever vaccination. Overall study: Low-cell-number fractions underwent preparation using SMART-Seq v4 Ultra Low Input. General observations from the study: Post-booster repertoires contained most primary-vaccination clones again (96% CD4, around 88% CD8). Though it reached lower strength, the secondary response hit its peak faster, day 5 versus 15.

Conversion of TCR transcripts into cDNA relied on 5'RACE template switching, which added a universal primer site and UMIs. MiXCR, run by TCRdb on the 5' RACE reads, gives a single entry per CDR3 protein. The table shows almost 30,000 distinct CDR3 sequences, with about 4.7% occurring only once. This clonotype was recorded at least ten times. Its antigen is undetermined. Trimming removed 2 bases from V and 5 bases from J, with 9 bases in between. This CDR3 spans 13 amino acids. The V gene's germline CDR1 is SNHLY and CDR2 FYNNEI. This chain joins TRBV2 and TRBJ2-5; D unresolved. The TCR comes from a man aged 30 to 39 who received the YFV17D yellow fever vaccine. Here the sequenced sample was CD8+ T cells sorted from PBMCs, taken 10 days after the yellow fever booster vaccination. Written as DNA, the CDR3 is TGTGCCAGCAGTGAAATCCGCCCGGAGACCCAGTACTTC. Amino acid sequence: CASSEIRPETQYF.